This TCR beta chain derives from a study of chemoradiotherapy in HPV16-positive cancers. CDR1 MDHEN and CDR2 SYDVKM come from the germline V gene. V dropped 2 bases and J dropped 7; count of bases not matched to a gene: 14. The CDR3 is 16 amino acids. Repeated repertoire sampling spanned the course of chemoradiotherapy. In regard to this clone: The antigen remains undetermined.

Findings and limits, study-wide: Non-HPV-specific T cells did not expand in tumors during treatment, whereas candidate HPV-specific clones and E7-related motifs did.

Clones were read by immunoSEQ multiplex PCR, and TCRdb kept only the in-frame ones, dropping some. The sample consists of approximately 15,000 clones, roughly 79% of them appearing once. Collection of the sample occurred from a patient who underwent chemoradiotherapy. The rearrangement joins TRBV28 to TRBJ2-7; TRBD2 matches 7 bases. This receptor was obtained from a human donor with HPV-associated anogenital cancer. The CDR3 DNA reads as TGTGCCAGCAGTTTACCCCCCCAGCGGGGTAGGTGGGAGCAGTACTTC. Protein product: CASSLPPQRGRWEQYF.